These 14 T cell receptor beta chains came from one sample sequenced in a study of control samples from healthy donors and cancer patients. Clones were read by immunoSEQ multiplex PCR, and TCRdb kept only the in-frame ones, dropping some. The sample holds approximately 150,000 clones, 75% to 95% seen once. What was sequenced was blood. These receptors were obtained from a man aged 25 to 40 in good health.

The chain is built from TRBV11-2 and TRBJ1-2; 7 bases line up with TRBD1. From germline, CDR1 is SGHAT and CDR2 FQNNGV. This CDR3 is built from 17 residues. V gave up 5 bases and J gave up 4 bases; unmatched junction bases: 16. The CDR3 DNA sequence: TGTGCCAGCAGCCCCGCCCAGATGGCAGGGGGTTTCTATGGCTACACCTTC. It yields the protein CASSPAQMAGGFYGYTF.

Note on this clone: This specimen includes other DNA sequences encoding the same CDR3. The chain has TRBV9 and TRBJ1-3; D ambiguous. The CDR3 consists of 15 residues. The germline V gene encodes CDR1 SGDLS and CDR2 YYNGEE. Between the trimmed V and J ends, which lost 0 bases and 0 bases, there was a span of 7 bases. This CDR3 is CASSVGATSGNTIYF. The CDR3 DNA reads TGTGCCAGCAGCGTAGGGGCCACCTCTGGAAACACCATATATTTT.

The chain has TRBV27 and TRBJ2-1; TRBD1 aligns across 12 bases. Germline V gene lookup returns CDR1 MNHEY and CDR2 SMNVEV (reference sequence). The length of the CDR3 is 16 residues. J was trimmed by 6 bases and V by 2 bases; bases with no gene match: 5. CDR3 loop: CASSLGGTGGPNEQFF. The CDR3 bases are TGTGCCAGCAGTTTAGGGGGGACAGGGGGCCCCAATGAGCAGTTCTTC.

The chain employs TRBV6-6 and TRBJ1-5; TRBD1 agrees at 8 bases. The CDR3 is 13 amino acids. The trim removed 8 bases at V and 6 bases at J, leaving 6 bases unmatched. Looked up from germline, CDR1 is MNHNY and CDR2 is SVGAGI (reference sequence). DNA of the CDR3: TGTGCCAGCGGGACAGGAGTCAGTCAGCCCCAGCATTTT. Translated: CASGTGVSQPQHF.

The rearrangement joins TRBV3-1 (or the pseudogene TRBV3-2) to TRBJ1-3, with 7 bases fitting TRBD1. CDR1 and CDR2 (germline): LGHDT, YNNKEL (reference sequence). The trim removed 6 bases at V and 4 bases at J, leaving 6 bases unmatched. The CDR3 covers 14 residues. The CDR3 is CASSPTGVGNTIYF. In DNA, the CDR3 is TGTGCCAGCAGTCCAACAGGGGTCGGAAACACCATATATTTT.

The rearrangement links TRBV6-6 to TRBJ2-3, with D possibly being TRBD1 (5 bases). The CDR3 runs to 15 residues. CDR1 is MNHNY and CDR2 is SVGAGI in the germline V gene (reference sequence). Trimming pared 6 bases from V and 0 bases from J, leaving 13 bases between. As DNA, the CDR3 is TGTGCCAGCAGCCAGGGTCACCCTAGCACAGATACGCAGTATTTT. Translation: CASSQGHPSTDTQYF.

The V and J genes are TRBV7-8 and TRBJ1-6; 10 bases map to TRBD1. V was clipped by 5 bases and J by 10 bases; unmatched bases: 14. Per germline, CDR1 SGHVS and CDR2 FQNEAQ. The CDR3 is made up of 17 amino acids. Here the CDR3 DNA reads TGTGCCAGCAGCGTAAGGGACAGGGGAGTTTTTAGGTCACCCCTCCACTTT. It encodes CASSVRDRGVFRSPLHF.

The chain is built from TRBV30 and TRBJ1-4; no firm D call. Trimming took 1 base from V and 1 from J, leaving 7 bases between them. CDR1 is GTSNPN and CDR2 is SVGIG in the germline V gene (reference sequence). This CDR3 has 14 residues. Here the CDR3 reads CAWSGGRTNEKLFF. In DNA form, the CDR3 reads TGTGCCTGGAGTGGTGGCCGAACTAATGAAAAACTGTTTTTT.

The chain has TRBV12-3 or TRBV12-4 and TRBJ1-2; the D gene is possibly TRBD1 (6 bases). This CDR3 region has 13 residues. The ends were cut back, 3 bases at V and 4 bases at J, with 9 bases in the middle. The CDR3 spells CASSFARGYGYTF. CDR3 nucleotide sequence: TGTGCCAGCAGTTTCGCCAGGGGCTATGGCTACACCTTC.

The chain employs TRBV28 and TRBJ1-2, with D possibly TRBD1 on 5 matching bases. The CDR3 is 14 amino acids. The germline V gene has CDR1 MDHEN and CDR2 SYDVKM. V was pared by 3 bases and J by 8 bases, with 16 bases between. CDR3 loop: CASSLEFGASGYTF. The CDR3 bases are TGTGCCAGCAGTTTGGAGTTCGGGGCTAGCGGCTACACCTTC.

The chain uses TRBV7-2 and TRBJ1-2; no firm D call. Germline V gene sequence: CDR1 SGHTA, CDR2 FQGNSA. CDR3 length equals 13 residues. Trimming removed 3 bases at V and 0 bases at J, with 5 bases between. This CDR3 is CASSFDTNYGYTF. The CDR3 bases are TGTGCCAGCAGCTTCGACACTAACTATGGCTACACCTTC.

This clone is termed medium-sized (0.01 to 0.1%). The chain is built from TRBV13 and TRBJ2-6, with TRBD2 as a possible D gene (5 bases). V lost 5 bases and J lost 0, with 20 bases in between. This CDR3 has 19 amino acids. The germline V gene has CDR1 PRHDT and CDR2 FYEKMQ (reference sequence). The CDR3 region is CASSDFRTGNDSGANVLTF. CDR3 DNA: TGTGCCAGCAGCGACTTTCGGACGGGGAATGACTCTGGGGCCAACGTCCTGACTTTC.

V usage is TRBV11-2 and J usage is TRBJ2-7; no reliable D call. Germline V gene lookup returns CDR1 SGHAT and CDR2 FQNNGV. This CDR3 has 12 amino acids. V lost 1 base to trimming and J lost 2 bases, with 3 bases between them. Here the CDR3 reads CASSLAAYEQYF. CDR3 nucleotide sequence: TGTGCCAGCAGCTTAGCGGCCTACGAGCAGTACTTC.

The V and J genes are TRBV7-6 and TRBJ1-5; the D gene is possibly TRBD1 (5 bases). Germline CDR1 reads SGHVS; CDR2 reads FNYEAQ. The V and J ends lost 2 bases and 4 bases respectively, with 15 bases between them. The length of the CDR3 is 16 residues. CDR3 in amino acids: CASSLWSGTVNQPQHF. The CDR3 DNA is TGTGCCAGCAGCTTATGGTCCGGGACTGTGAATCAGCCCCAGCATTTT.